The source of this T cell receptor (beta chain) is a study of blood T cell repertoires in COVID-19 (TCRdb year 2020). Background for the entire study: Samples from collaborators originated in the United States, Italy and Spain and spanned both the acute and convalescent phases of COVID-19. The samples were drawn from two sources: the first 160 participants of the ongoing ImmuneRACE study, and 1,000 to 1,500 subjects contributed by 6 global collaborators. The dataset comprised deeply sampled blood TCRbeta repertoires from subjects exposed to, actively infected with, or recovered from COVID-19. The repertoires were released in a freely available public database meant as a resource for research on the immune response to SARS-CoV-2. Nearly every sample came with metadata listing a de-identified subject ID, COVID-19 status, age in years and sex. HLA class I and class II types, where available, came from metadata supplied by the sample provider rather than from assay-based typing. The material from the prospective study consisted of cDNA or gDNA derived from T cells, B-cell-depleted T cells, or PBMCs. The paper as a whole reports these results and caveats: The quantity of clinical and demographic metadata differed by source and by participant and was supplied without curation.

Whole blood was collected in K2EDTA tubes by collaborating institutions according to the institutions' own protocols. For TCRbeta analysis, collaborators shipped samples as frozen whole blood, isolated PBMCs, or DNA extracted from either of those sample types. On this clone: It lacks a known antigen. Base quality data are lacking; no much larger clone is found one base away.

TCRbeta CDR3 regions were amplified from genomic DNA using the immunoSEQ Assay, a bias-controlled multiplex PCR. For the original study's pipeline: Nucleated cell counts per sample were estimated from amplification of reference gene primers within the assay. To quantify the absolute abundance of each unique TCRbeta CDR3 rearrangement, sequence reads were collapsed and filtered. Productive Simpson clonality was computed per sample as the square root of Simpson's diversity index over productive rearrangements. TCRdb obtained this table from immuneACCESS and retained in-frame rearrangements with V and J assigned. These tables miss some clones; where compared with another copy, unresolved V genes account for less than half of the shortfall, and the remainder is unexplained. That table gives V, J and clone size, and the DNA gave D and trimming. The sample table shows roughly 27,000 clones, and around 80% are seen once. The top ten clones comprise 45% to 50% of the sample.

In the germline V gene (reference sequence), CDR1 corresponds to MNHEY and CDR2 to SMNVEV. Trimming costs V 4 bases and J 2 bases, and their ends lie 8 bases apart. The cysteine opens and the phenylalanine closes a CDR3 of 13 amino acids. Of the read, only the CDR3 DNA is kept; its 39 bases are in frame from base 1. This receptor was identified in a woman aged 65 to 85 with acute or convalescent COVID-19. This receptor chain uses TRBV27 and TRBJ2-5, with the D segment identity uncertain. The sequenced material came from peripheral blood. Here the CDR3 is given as CASSWAFQETQYF. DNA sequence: TGTGCCAGCAGTTGGGCCTTTCAAGAGACCCAGTACTTC.